The clone carrying this T cell receptor (beta chain) has a single count. The CDR3 end shows no conserved phenylalanine or tryptophan, and so a read error is likely. This record comes from a study of T cells in Graves' hyperthyroidism and ophthalmopathy. Amplification of TCR beta CDR3 regions used RNA as the template. The TCR CDR3 first-round RT-PCR relied on the HTBI primer set. One entry per CDR3 protein results from TCRdb running MiXCR on the multiplex PCR reads. The profile covers about 400,000 distinct CDR3 sequences, with 25% appearing a single time and more than 60% taken by the ten largest. The sequenced sample was blood. This clonotype was obtained from a man aged 50 to 59 with Graves' hyperthyroidism.

CDR3 DNA: TGCGCCAGCGTACTCGGGGGAGGCACAGATACGCAGTATTCT. Translation gives CASVLGGGTDTQYS. The V gene is TRBV5-1, the J gene TRBJ2-3, with D perhaps matching TRBD2 (6 bases). Germline loops: CDR1 SGHRS, CDR2 YFSETQ. This CDR3 comprises 14 residues. Between the trimmed V and J ends, which lost 7 bases and 1 base, there was a span of 13 bases.